This T cell receptor beta chain came from a study of shared clonotypes between healthy human individuals (dated by TCRdb to 2018 to 2021). Some background on the complete study: The cohort comprised a couple of women and a few men aged 18 to 49 years. For each donor, CD4 naive and CD4 memory were each given three plates, CD8 naive was given two plates, and CD8 memory was given one plate. Blood TCR repertoires of 5 or 6 healthy adults were deeply sequenced to estimate repertoire size and the extent of clonotype sharing between individuals. Different laboratories and diverse techniques were used to prepare libraries and sequence TCR repertoires, to increase sequencing depth and limit assay-specific biases. Each donor's leukapheresis produced roughly between roughly 0.85 and 10 billion PBMCs. Points the paper makes about the study in general: About 5% of naive CD4, 3.5% of naive CD8, roughly 2.4% of memory CD4, and roughly 0.4% of memory CD8 clonotypes were shared across a few donors. Sampling was limited to blood, and TCR repertoires in tissue likely differ from TCR repertoires in blood. Compared with non-shared clonotypes, the clonotypes found in all four sorted-subset donors had higher generation probabilities. The genetic and exposure-history diversity represented was limited by the small number of donors. Pairwise subsampling led to the expectation that sequencing depth would affect the degree of clonotype sharing among donors. Rarefaction of sorted-subset datasets indicated incomplete sequencing despite the large sequencing depth. Naive subsets generally had larger estimated clonotype richness than memory subsets.

Looking up the germline V gene yields CDR1 KGHSH and CDR2 LQKENI. There are 13 amino acids in the CDR3, from cysteine to phenylalanine inclusive. The sequence is cut down to CDR3 DNA, 39 bases in frame from base 1. Trimming removed 1 base from V and 13 bases from J, leaving 14 bases between the germline ends. Using the deep immunoSEQ assay, multiplex PCR amplified TCR CDR3 regions from genomic DNA. Extracted genomic DNA from each cell subset was distributed evenly across all wells of several immunoSEQ 96-well plates, and each plate was treated as a replicate. For sorted subsets, each replicate PCR was loaded with roughly 190 ng genomic DNA, equivalent to 30,000 to 35,000 T cell genomes. Purified libraries were quantified with a Qubit 3.0 fluorometer, sized on a Bioanalyzer 2100, and re-quantified with the KAPA Library Quantification kit. Each immunoSEQ 96-well plate was sequenced on its own single-read 150-cycle Illumina NextSeq 550 flow cell. As for the authors' bioinformatics: Because the immunoSEQ output included only junctional sequences and no quality scores, the filtering could not be the same as the filtering used for full-length reads. Sequences were annotated with PyIR, a Python wrapper for IgBLAST v1.9, using IMGT germline references to assign V/J genes and CDR3. Reads were removed for weak V/J assignments (E-value above 1e-6), missing CDR3, stop codons, out-of-frame junctions, or ambiguous translated residues. V3J clonotypes were defined as sequences sharing the same inferred V gene, J gene, and CDR3 amino acid sequence. To compute the percentage overlap between repertoires, the number of shared unique clonotypes was divided by the size of the smaller repertoire. RTK rarefaction, the Chao1 estimator, and Recon v2.1 estimates of unobserved clonotypes were used to assess repertoire richness. Generation probabilities were computed with OLGA for all TCRbeta clonotypes obtained by the gDNA method from four donors. TCRdb retrieved this table from immuneACCESS and kept in-frame rearrangements only. Not all clones are present; in checked studies, unresolved V genes account for under half, and no reason is known for the remainder. V, J and clone size derive from that table, while D and trimming were established from the DNA sequence. In all, the sample holds roughly 1,600,000 clones, and less than 99% of those were seen once. The leading ten clones occupy approximately 0.4% of the sample.

The donors were healthy, HIV-negative adults who had no recently reported acute infections or vaccinations. Every donor was a Caucasian adult residing in Nashville, Tennessee, USA. Magnetic negative selection was used to enrich CD4+ T cells, after which naive cells were positively selected on CD45RA and the negative fraction became the memory subset. Blood was obtained by leukapheresis, after which PBMCs were separated by Ficoll-Histopaque density gradient centrifugation and cryopreserved in liquid nitrogen vapor phase. Purity and quantity of every magnetically sorted T cell population were checked by analytical flow cytometry. From each sorted fraction, genomic DNA was isolated and quantified by UV absorbance on a Nanodrop 2000c. With respect to this clone: Its antigen remains undetermined. No much larger clonotype is one base removed from it; base qualities were not supplied.

Recombination joined TRBV18 with TRBJ1-5; confidence is insufficient to name the D gene. The origin of this receptor is a man aged 25-40 years in good health. Sequences were obtained from naive CD4+ T cells sorted from blood. The cell subset or site label of this sample denotes: CD45RA+ positively selected. The nucleotide sequence reads as follows: TGTGCCAGCTCACCACAGTACAGCCAGGATCAGCATTTT. The translation is CASSPQYSQDQHF.